These 8 T cell receptor beta chains came from one sample sequenced in a study of T cell changes during pregnancy in multiple sclerosis. Data came from immunoSEQ multiplex PCR; TCRdb stores just in-frame clones and leaves some out. Of about 76,000 clones in the sample, just over 90% were seen once. Sequenced here: peripheral blood, sampled in the second trimester of pregnancy. The receptors originated from a female donor with multiple sclerosis, enrolled in a pregnancy study.

The chain links TRBV6-1 to TRBJ2-1, with a weak D call TRBD2 (6 bases). The CDR3 has 14 amino acids. Germline V gene lookup returns CDR1 MNHNS and CDR2 SASEGT. Trimming removed 4 bases from V and 3 bases from J, with 10 bases in between. CDR3 residues: CASSAREDYNEQFF. The CDR3 coding sequence is TGTGCCAGCAGTGCCAGGGAGGACTACAATGAGCAGTTCTTC.

This clone showed up just a few times. The chain joins TRBV6-6 to TRBJ2-1; no clear D. Germline assignment: CDR1 MNHNY and CDR2 SVGAGI (reference sequence). Trimming removed 8 bases from V and 6 bases from J, with 8 bases in between. This CDR3 is 11 amino acids long. The CDR3 DNA reads TGTGCCAGCCGGTGGGCCAATGAGCAGTTCTTC. It specifies CASRWANEQFF.

The CDR3 DNA reads TGTGCCACCAGCAACTACATTAACAATGAGCAGTTCTTC. The encoded protein is CATSNYINNEQFF. V usage is TRBV15 and J usage is TRBJ2-1, with no clear D. Germline CDR1 LNHNV, CDR2 YYDKDF (reference sequence). This CDR3 contains 13 residues. With 4 bases removed from V and 5 bases from J, the gap between germline ends came to 9 bases.

The chain carries TRBV28 and TRBJ1-1, with 9 bases aligning to TRBD1. CDR1 and CDR2 (germline): MDHEN, SYDVKM. The V and J ends lost 5 bases and 5 bases, in that order; junction bases with no gene match: 9. The CDR3 totals 15 residues. CDR3 DNA sequence: TGTGCCAGCAGTATAAGGACAGGGGTGATTACTGAAGCTTTCTTT. It is translated as CASSIRTGVITEAFF.

The chain joins TRBV27 to TRBJ2-2; maybe TRBD2 (5 bases). V lost 4 bases, J lost 6 bases, and 15 bases lay in between. The CDR3 spans 15 residues. CDR1 and CDR2 (germline): MNHEY, SMNVEV (reference sequence). The CDR3 bases are TGTGCCAGCAGTTCTTTCTCACGGGATCCCGGGGAGCTGTTTTTT. Its protein is CASSSFSRDPGELFF.

CDR3 coding DNA: TGCGCCAGCAAGCCGTTGTGGGGGCTGAAGGATGAAAAACTGTTTTTT. It encodes CASKPLWGLKDEKLFF. The chain joins TRBV4-1 to TRBJ1-4; D perhaps matches TRBD1 (6 bases). Deletions cut 7 bases from V and 6 bases from J, with 21 bases between. The germline V gene has CDR1 MGHRA and CDR2 YSYEKL. The CDR3 covers 16 residues.

V and J are TRBV19 and TRBJ2-7; a possible D gene is TRBD1 (7 bases). V was trimmed by 1 base and J by 5 bases, leaving 18 bases between them. Germline assignment: CDR1 LNHDA and CDR2 SQIVND (reference sequence). CDR3 size: 16 residues. The CDR3 DNA is TGTGCCAGTAGTATAGGGAGGGGACAGCCGTCCGACGAGCAGTACTTC. Translating gives CASSIGRGQPSDEQYF.

This sequence joins TRBV6-5 and TRBJ2-1, with 7 bases lining up with TRBD2. V dropped 8 bases and J dropped 9; count of bases not matched to a gene: 10. Germline-derived CDR1 and CDR2 are MNHEY and SVGAGI. This CDR3 spans 13 amino acids. In DNA, the CDR3 is TGTGCCAGCTGGCGGGGAGGGCCTAGTGAGCAGTTCTTC. Its protein product is CASWRGGPSEQFF.